This entry features one TCR beta chain sequence. Its antigen remains unidentified. Relative to the germline gene, one junction end is altered; a read error may explain this. These data originate in a study of tumor-infiltrating lymphocytes in glioblastoma multiforme. General observations from the study: Clone frequencies may be distorted by unequal TCR transcripts per cell. The TCR and somatic mutation analysis included just one glioblastoma patient.

Germline V gene data show CDR1 as SGHKS and CDR2 as YYEKEE (reference sequence). The CDR3 length is 15 residues. Three nested ARM-PCR rounds with V-beta and C-beta primers built TCRB libraries. TCRB cDNA was made from 0.4 to 0.65 ug total RNA. These TCRB libraries lack any described unique molecular identifiers. MiXCR, applied by TCRdb to the multiplex PCR reads, yields one record per CDR3 protein. The sample includes tens of thousands of distinct CDR3 sequences, around 60% of them seen just once. The receptor's source is a male donor with glioblastoma. Sequenced sample: brain tumor tissue. The chain couples TRBV5-5 to TRBJ2-7, with TRBD2 identical over 9 bases. The CDR3 DNA reads TGTGCTAGCAGTCCTGGGACTAGCTGTGCCTACGAGCAGTACTTC. It encodes CASSPGTSCAYEQYF.